Detailed here is one T cell receptor (beta chain). Its antigen is not yet known. The record has no base qualities; no much larger clone is one base away. This sample was included in a study of blood T cells in healthy people across ages (dated by TCRdb to between 2015 and 2017). Study-level background: In model experiments, template switching captured about one uniquely barcoded TCR beta cDNA molecule for every two T cells. Four age groups were formed from the donors: young (average around 15 years), middle-aged (approximately 42), aged (under 70) and long-lived (approximately 78). To avoid experimental bias, donors of different ages were randomly spread across the sequencing lanes. The study analyzed two additional independent replicas of 1 million unique cDNA reads from the same blood draw for two donors, one aged 18 to 30 and one aged 80 or older. The study measured age-related changes in TCR beta repertoire diversity using deep sequencing normalized with unique cDNA molecular identifiers. The paper's findings and limits, for the study overall: The long-lived group showed more naive CD4+ T cells, fewer expanded clones and increased TCR diversity than the aged group, suggesting age selection. Because profiling used bulk unsorted PBMCs, naive and antigen-experienced compartments could not be compared conclusively. The CMV infection status of donors was not known, potentially confounding age-related changes in expanded clonotypes. Observed TCR beta diversity per million T cells fell roughly linearly with age, and a significant reduction was already apparent by age approximately 41. Estimates of total diversity from one million sequenced T cells were regarded as lower bounds and underestimates. There was a strong correlation between observed TCR beta diversity and the percentage of naive T cells measured by flow cytometry.

The donors were some 39 Caucasian individuals from Russia, aged roughly 6 to 90 years, who were systemically healthy. Around 10 milliliters of peripheral blood were collected from each donor into EDTA-treated Vacutainer tubes. Ficoll-Paque density-gradient centrifugation was used to isolate PBMCs, with at least 7 million obtained per sample. Trizol reagent was used to extract total RNA from PBMCs, with at least 6 micrograms per sample. The percentages of naive CD45RAhigh/CD27high T cells were determined by flow cytometry on a PBMC aliquot from every donor. Between the V and J ends, shortened by 1 base and 4 bases respectively, the junction contains 14 bases. The CDR3 contains 16 residues, cysteine and phenylalanine counted. Only the CDR3 portion is preserved as DNA: 48 bases, with reading frame beginning at the first base. CDR1 LNHNV and CDR2 YYDKDF are derived from the germline V gene (reference sequence).

Libraries were prepared through 5' RACE. Sequencer: Illumina HiSeq 2500. A second PCR of about 6 to 12 cycles was performed with a sample-barcoded 5' primer and a J-beta primer mix. A unique molecular identifier was introduced onto each TCR beta cDNA molecule by a template-switch 5' adaptor carrying 12 random nucleotides. Each sample yielded at least 2.5 million CDR3-containing paired-end reads. All of the RNA was converted into first-strand cDNA using the Mint cDNA synthesis kit, with a TRBC-specific oligonucleotide serving as the primer. Following uracil-DNA glycosylase treatment, a first 18-cycle PCR with universal primers M1SS and BC2_uni_R was performed on all cDNA. Per the original workflow: For normalization, 1 million high-quality reads were randomly selected from each sample, with every read carrying a distinct molecular identifier. Instead of being binned into consensus sequences, reads with shared molecular identifiers were discarded. MiTCR, with a Q25 quality threshold and the strictest error-elimination algorithm, was used for CDR3 identification, clonotype clustering and error correction. A nonparametric unseen species model using Euler transformation provided a lower-bound estimate of total TCR beta diversity. TCRdb reran the public reads through fastp at Q25 and MiXCR, keeping productive beta chains. A single entry per CDR3 protein holds the most common genes and DNA from its merged rows. What appears here as the V and J calls and clone size reflects TCRdb's work, not the paper's. For this sample there are 1,500,000 or so distinct CDR3 sequences; approximately 59% appear just once. The ten largest make up over 5.5% of the sample.

Sequencing input: blood. The sequence was collected from a man between 18 and 29 years old in good health. The rearrangement joined TRBV15 to TRBJ1-5; no confident D gene assignment can be made. The CDR3 reads CATSRVVFPTNQPQHF. The DNA reads as follows: TGTGCCACCAGCAGAGTCGTTTTCCCGACAAATCAGCCCCAGCATTTT.